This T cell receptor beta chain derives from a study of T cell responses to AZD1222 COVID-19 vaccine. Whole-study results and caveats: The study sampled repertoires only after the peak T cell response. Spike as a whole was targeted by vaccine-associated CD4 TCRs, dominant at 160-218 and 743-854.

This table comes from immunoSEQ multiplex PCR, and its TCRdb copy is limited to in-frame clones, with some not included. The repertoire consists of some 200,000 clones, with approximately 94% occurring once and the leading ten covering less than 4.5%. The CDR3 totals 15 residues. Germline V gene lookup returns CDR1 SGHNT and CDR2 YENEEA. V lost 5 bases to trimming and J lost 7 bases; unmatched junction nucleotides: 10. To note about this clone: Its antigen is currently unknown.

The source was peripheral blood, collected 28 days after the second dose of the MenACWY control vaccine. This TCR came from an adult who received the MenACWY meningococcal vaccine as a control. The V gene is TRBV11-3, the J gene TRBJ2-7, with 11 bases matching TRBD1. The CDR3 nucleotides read TGTGCCAGCAGCCCGACTCGGGGACAGGGGGGAGAGCAGTACTTC. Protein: CASSPTRGQGGEQYF.